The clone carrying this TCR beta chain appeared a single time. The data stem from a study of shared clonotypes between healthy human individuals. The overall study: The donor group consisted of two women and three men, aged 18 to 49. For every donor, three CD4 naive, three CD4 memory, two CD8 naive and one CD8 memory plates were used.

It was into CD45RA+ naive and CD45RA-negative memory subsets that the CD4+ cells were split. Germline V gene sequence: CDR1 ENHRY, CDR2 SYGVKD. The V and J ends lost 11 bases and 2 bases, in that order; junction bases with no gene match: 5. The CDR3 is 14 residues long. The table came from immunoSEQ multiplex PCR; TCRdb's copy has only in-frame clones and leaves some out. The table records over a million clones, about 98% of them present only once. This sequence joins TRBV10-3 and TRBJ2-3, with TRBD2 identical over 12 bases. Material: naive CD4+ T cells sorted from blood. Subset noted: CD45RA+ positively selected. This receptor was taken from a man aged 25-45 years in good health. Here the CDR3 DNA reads TGTGCCTCCGGGACTAGCGGGTTCACAGATACGCAGTATTTT. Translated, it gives CASGTSGFTDTQYF.